This T cell receptor (beta chain) is drawn from a study of T-cell memory formation after mild COVID-19. Study-wide results and limits: A second wave of clones peaked on day 37, and their SARS-CoV-2 specificity went unconfirmed. Later expanders leaned toward CD4+, whereas clones contracting from day 15 to 85 were balanced CD4/CD8.

Each CDR3 protein gets one entry after TCRdb re-called the 5' RACE reads with MiXCR. Of about 320,000 distinct CDR3 sequences listed, approximately 15% were seen once; the top ten hold approximately 22%. This CDR3 spans 13 amino acids. Trimming removed 4 bases at V and 7 bases at J, with 10 bases between. Germline V gives CDR1 KGHDR, CDR2 SFDVKD. Concerning this clonotype: Its matching antigen is unknown.

The source of this sequence is a man younger than 30 who had mild COVID-19 (a few samples of this study predate the infection). Cell type and time point are not known. This chain links TRBV24-1 with TRBJ1-5; D gene uncertain. The specimen sequenced was PBMCs or a T cell subset sorted from them (not recorded which). The CDR3 DNA is TGTGCCACCAGTGACAAGATAGGACAGCCCCAGCATTTT. Protein sequence: CATSDKIGQPQHF.